These 29 T cell receptor beta chains were all obtained from the same sample, sequenced in a study of blood T cells in healthy people across ages. A second PCR of 7 to 11 cycles used a sample-barcoded 5' primer and a J-beta primer mix. TCRdb used MiXCR to reprocess the 5' RACE reads, holding one entry per CDR3 protein. The profile covers 700,000 or so distinct CDR3 sequences, with 22% appearing a single time and around a fifth taken by the ten largest. Sequenced input: blood. The origin of the receptors is a man in his 70s in good health.

The genes are TRBV6-5 and TRBJ1-1; D remains unclear. This CDR3 is 13 amino acids long. CDR1 and CDR2 (germline): MNHEY, SVGAGI. V lost 6 bases and J 2 bases, leaving 10 bases between the germline ends. CDR3 DNA: TGTGCCAGCAGAATACAGAGAAACACTGAAGCTTTCTTT. It encodes CASRIQRNTEAFF.

Details on this clonotype: The CDR3 does not close with the conserved phenylalanine or tryptophan, likely indicating a read error. The V and J genes are TRBV3-1 and TRBJ1-2; 7 bases are shared with TRBD1. Germline CDR1 reads LGHDT; CDR2 reads YNNKEL (reference sequence). The CDR3 sequence is 14 residues long. The V and J ends lost 4 bases and 8 bases, in that order; junction bases with no gene match: 10. Here the CDR3 DNA reads TGTGCCAGCAGCCTCAAACCAGGGGGTATCGGCTACACCCTC. It codes for CASSLKPGGIGYTL.

This clonotype was observed once. A junction boundary mismatches the germline segment, possibly from a read error. This sequence joins TRBV20-1 and TRBJ2-3, with 13 bases identical to TRBD2. CDR3 length: 13 residues. The germline gives CDR1 DFQATT, CDR2 SNEGSKA (reference sequence). DNA of the CDR3: TGCACTGCTGGACTAGCGGGGGCAGATACGCAGTATTTT. It codes for CTAGLAGADTQYF.

This chain connects TRBV6-5 to TRBJ1-2, with 9 positions matching TRBD1. There are 15 residues in the CDR3. V dropped 2 bases and J dropped 2; count of bases not matched to a gene: 3. Germline CDR1 MNHEY, CDR2 SVGAGI. The CDR3 sequence is CASSYGGTGNYGYTF. For the CDR3, the DNA is TGTGCCAGCAGTTACGGGGGGACAGGGAACTATGGCTACACCTTC.

The V gene is TRBV10-2, the J gene TRBJ2-3, with D hard to call. Trimming left V 0 bases short and J 3 bases short, with 10 bases between. This CDR3 comprises 15 residues. Germline lookup yields CDR1 WSHSY and CDR2 SAAADI. The CDR3 sequence: CASSESTGLTDTQYF. CDR3 coding DNA: TGCGCCAGCAGTGAGTCTACGGGTTTAACAGATACGCAGTATTTT.

The chain links TRBV20-1 to TRBJ1-1, with no clear D. This CDR3 region has 16 residues. Deletions cut 0 bases from V and 0 bases from J, with 14 bases between. Germline CDR1 is DFQATT and CDR2 is SNEGSKA (reference sequence). The CDR3 nucleotides are TGCAGTGCTAGAGATACCGGCTTCGGGCTGAACACTGAAGCTTTCTTT. This sequence encodes CSARDTGFGLNTEAFF.

A few counts support this clonotype. This rearrangement joins TRBV27 to TRBJ2-7, with 9 bases lining up with TRBD1. Germline V CDR1 and CDR2: MNHEY, SMNVEV (reference sequence). V shed 6 bases, J shed 2 bases, and the junction held 5 bases outside the gene matches. This CDR3 spans 14 amino acids. The CDR3 loop reads CASRTRDRAYEQYF. The CDR3 DNA reads TGTGCCAGCAGAACCCGGGACAGGGCCTACGAGCAGTACTTC.

This clonotype was observed once. The chain couples TRBV12-3 or TRBV12-4 to TRBJ2-4; D possibly uses TRBD1 or TRBD2 (5 bases each). This CDR3 is 15 amino acids long. Trimming removed 4 bases at V and 5 bases at J, with 15 bases between. The CDR3 is CASSSLLGEENIQYF. The CDR3 bases are TGTGCCAGCAGTTCCCTGTTGGGGGAAGAAAACATTCAGTACTTC.

The V gene is TRBV6-6, the J gene TRBJ2-3; D is tentatively TRBD1 or TRBD2 (5 bases each). CDR1 and CDR2 from the germline V gene are MNHNY and SVGAGI (reference sequence). Trimming shortened V by 7 bases and J by 0 bases, and 20 bases separated the two germline ends. The CDR3 runs to 17 residues. The CDR3 protein is CASIRGFGTASTDTQYF. CDR3 DNA sequence: TGTGCCAGCATCCGAGGTTTCGGGACGGCTAGCACAGATACGCAGTATTTT.

The rearrangement uses TRBV29-1 and TRBJ1-6, with TRBD1 matching over 7 bases. Trimming removed 5 bases from V and 5 bases from J; junction bases left unmatched: 3. The CDR3 is 13 amino acids. CDR1 SQVTM and CDR2 ANQGSEA come from the germline V gene. CDR3 sequence: CSVRDRDNSPLHF. The CDR3 nucleotides are TGCAGCGTTAGAGACAGGGATAATTCACCCCTCCACTTT. The full variable domain, completed using reference TRBV29-1 and TRBJ1-6, is SAVISQKPSRDICQRGTSLTIQCQVDSQVTMMFWYRQQPGQSLTLIATANQGSEATYESGFVIDKFPISRPNLTFSTLTVSNMSPEDSSIYLCSVRDRDNSPLHFGNGTRLTVT.

The rearrangement joins TRBV20-1 to TRBJ2-5, with D maybe TRBD2 (6 bases). V lost 3 bases, J lost 3 bases, and 11 bases lay in between. The germline CDR1 and CDR2 sequences are DFQATT and SNEGSKA (reference sequence). The CDR3 loop spans 13 amino acids. The CDR3 protein is CSASDGLKETQYF. The CDR3 DNA reads TGCAGTGCTAGTGATGGACTAAAAGAGACCCAGTACTTC.

The chain uses TRBV6-6 and TRBJ1-6; D uncertain. Germline V gene data show CDR1 as MNHNY and CDR2 as SVGAGI (reference sequence). The CDR3 is made up of 16 amino acids. With 4 bases removed from V and 7 bases from J, the gap between germline ends came to 17 bases. The CDR3: CASSSAVGRGNSPLHF. CDR3 nucleotides: TGTGCCAGCAGTTCAGCAGTAGGCCGAGGAAATTCACCCCTCCACTTT.

This clonotype has more than one count but fewer than ten. This rearrangement joins TRBV7-9 to TRBJ1-2, with 7 bases lining up with TRBD1. The CDR3 is 15 residues long. V lost 4 bases and J lost 6; bases outside the gene matches: 11. Germline CDR1 is SEHNR and CDR2 is FQNEAQ (reference sequence). In DNA, the CDR3 is TGTGCCAGCAGCTCGCCCCAGACAGGGAAGGATGGCTACACCTTC. Translating gives CASSSPQTGKDGYTF.

The chain carries TRBV6-2 or TRBV6-3 and TRBJ2-1, with 7 bases that match TRBD2. Germline CDR1 reads MNHEY; CDR2 reads SVGEGT. The CDR3 runs to 14 residues. V gave up 0 bases and J gave up 7 bases; unmatched junction bases: 3. CDR3 loop: CASSYSGGTNEQFF. The DNA for the CDR3 is TGTGCCAGCAGTTACTCCGGGGGGACGAATGAGCAGTTCTTC.

This clonotype was counted only a few times. This chain uses TRBV29-1 with TRBJ2-2; maybe TRBD1 (6 bases). V shed 7 bases and J shed 1 base, with 16 bases lying between them. The CDR3 is 15 residues long. CDR1 and CDR2 from the germline V gene are SQVTM and ANQGSEA. The CDR3 loop is CSGTVGAVNTGELFF. The CDR3 region has the DNA TGCAGCGGGACTGTGGGGGCCGTGAACACCGGGGAGCTGTTTTTT.

This chain joins TRBV19 and TRBJ1-5, with a weak D call TRBD1 (6 bases). The germline V gene encodes CDR1 LNHDA and CDR2 SQIVND (reference sequence). Trimming stripped 6 bases from V and 3 bases from J, with 15 bases between. The CDR3 runs to 15 residues. CDR3 loop: CASSRDNHDNQPQHF. CDR3 DNA: TGTGCCAGTAGCCGGGACAACCATGACAATCAGCCCCAGCATTTT.

The chain is built from TRBV27 and TRBJ2-4; the D is unclear. Germline V gene lookup returns CDR1 MNHEY and CDR2 SMNVEV (reference sequence). The CDR3 covers 11 residues. Trimming removed 8 bases at V and 8 bases at J, with 10 bases between. CDR3 sequence: CASGSEHIQYF. Here the CDR3 DNA reads TGTGCCAGCGGATCCGAGCACATTCAGTACTTC.

Remarks on this clonotype: At one of its ends the junction is not consistent with the germline gene, which may arise from a read error. V is TRBV29-1 and J is TRBJ2-1; D possibly corresponds to TRBD2 (6 bases). Germline V lookup: CDR1 SQVTM, CDR2 ANQGSEA. The length of the CDR3 is 14 residues. In nucleotides, the CDR3 is TGCAGCGTTGCTCGTGCGGGATCCTACAACGAGCAGTTCTTC. It codes for CSVARAGSYNEQFF.

The V call is TRBV11-2, the J call TRBJ2-5, with 9 bases lining up with TRBD2. The J call is uncertain, as TRBJ2-1 better fits the DNA end. The CDR3 spans 15 residues. CDR1 and CDR2 (germline): SGHAT, FQNNGV. The CDR3 protein is CASSRLRGGRNEQFF. The CDR3 coding sequence is TGTGCCAGCAGCCGTTTGCGGGGGGGCAGGAATGAGCAGTTCTTC.

The chain recombines TRBV2 with TRBJ2-1; no reliable D call. There are 16 residues in the CDR3. Per germline, CDR1 SNHLY and CDR2 FYNNEI. V lost 9 bases to trimming and J lost 0 bases, with 18 bases between them. The CDR3 sequence is CASGRNVFSSYNEQFF. DNA of the CDR3: TGTGCCAGTGGACGGAATGTGTTTAGCTCCTACAATGAGCAGTTCTTC.

This clonotype was seen a few times. The genes are TRBV24-1 and TRBJ2-1; 12 nucleotides agree with TRBD2. Germline-derived CDR1 and CDR2 are KGHDR and SFDVKD. The CDR3 sequence is 15 residues long. V was pared by 3 bases and J by 9 bases, with 5 bases of the junction left unmatched. In DNA form, the CDR3 reads TGTGCCACCAGTGATCTGACTAGCGGGGGAGTTGAGCAGTTCTTC. Protein: CATSDLTSGGVEQFF.

The V and J genes are TRBV11-2 and TRBJ2-1; tentatively, D is TRBD2 (5 bases). The V and J ends lost 4 bases and 8 bases respectively, with 18 bases between them. The CDR3 spans 15 residues. Looked up from germline, CDR1 is SGHAT and CDR2 is FQNNGV. The CDR3 spells CASSWLPGGMYEQFF. For the CDR3, the DNA is TGTGCCAGCAGCTGGCTACCCGGAGGAATGTATGAGCAGTTCTTC.

This clonotype was observed a few times. This chain links TRBV5-1 with TRBJ2-5; TRBD2 agrees at 8 bases. This CDR3 contains 14 residues. From germline, CDR1 is SGHRS and CDR2 YFSETQ. Trimming cost V 0 bases and J 3 bases; bases outside gene matches: 1. The CDR3 region is CASSLELAEETQYF. The CDR3 nucleotides are TGCGCCAGCAGCTTGGAACTAGCGGAAGAGACCCAGTACTTC. Complete variable domain (other parts from reference TRBV5-1 and TRBJ2-5): KAGVTQTPRYLIKTRGQQVTLSCSPISGHRSVSWYQQTPGQGLQFLFEYFSETQRNKGNFPGRFSGRQFSNSRSEMNVSTLELGDSALYLCASSLELAEETQYFGPGTRLLVL.

This chain links TRBV30 with TRBJ1-2, with D unresolved. The germline V gene has CDR1 GTSNPN and CDR2 SVGIG (reference sequence). V dropped 0 bases and J dropped 2 bases, with 10 bases sitting between them. The CDR3 is 14 residues long. The CDR3 DNA reads TGTGCCTGGAGTGTACGGCTAGGAAACTATGGCTACACCTTC. The encoded protein is CAWSVRLGNYGYTF.

This clonotype came up a few times. The J gene is TRBJ2-3, the V gene TRBV24-1; TRBD2 aligns across 7 bases. The CDR3 contains 16 residues. Germline V gene lookup returns CDR1 KGHDR and CDR2 SFDVKD. The junction had 9 bases not matched to a gene; V was cut back by 4 bases and J by 3 bases. As DNA, the CDR3 is TGTGCCACCAGTGACCGAGGGGACTACCCGACAGATACGCAGTATTTT. The encoded protein is CATSDRGDYPTDTQYF.

This clonotype was counted ten times or more. One end of the junction does not line up with germline, which may come from a read error. This chain uses TRBV12-3 or TRBV12-4 with TRBJ2-5, with D hard to call. The CDR3 loop spans 14 amino acids. The CDR3 nucleotides read TGTGCCAGCAGTTTGTCCTCCGCTTTGGGCGGATGGTTCTTC. This gives the protein CASSLSSALGGWFF.

The CDR3 region has the DNA TGCAGTGCAGATCATCGGGACGGATCGCAGTTCTTC. This sequence encodes CSADHRDGSQFF. This chain joins TRBV20-1 and TRBJ2-1, with D possibly called TRBD1 or TRBD2 (5 bases each). Trimming shortened V by 6 bases and J by 12 bases, and 18 bases separated the two germline ends. The CDR3 length is 12 residues. Germline V lookup: CDR1 DFQATT, CDR2 SNEGSKA (reference sequence).

The chain links TRBV9 to TRBJ2-1; TRBD1 might be the D (6 bases). The V end was cut by 4 bases, the J end by 8 bases, with 19 bases between. This CDR3 has 15 amino acids. Per the germline V gene, CDR1 is SGDLS and CDR2 is YYNGEE. The CDR3 loop reads CASSTRKQGRDEQFF. As DNA, the CDR3 is TGTGCCAGCAGCACCAGGAAACAGGGTAGGGATGAGCAGTTCTTC.

In its sample, this clonotype was seen many times. The V gene is TRBV5-1, the J gene TRBJ1-2; a weak D match, TRBD1 (5 bases). The CDR3 loop spans 14 amino acids. CDR1 is SGHRS and CDR2 is YFSETQ in the germline V gene. V lost 0 bases to trimming and J lost 3 bases, with 9 bases between them. The CDR3 loop reads CASSLDGQDYGYTF. The CDR3 DNA sequence: TGCGCCAGCAGCTTGGATGGACAAGACTATGGCTACACCTTC.